This TCR beta chain emerged from a study of metastatic and nonmetastatic thyroid tumors. Study as a whole: A comparison of repertoires was made across blood and tumor or nodule tissue from malignant and benign thyroid patients.

The CDR3 contains 13 residues. V shed 2 bases and J shed 3 bases, with 6 bases lying between them. Looked up from germline, CDR1 is SGHKS and CDR2 is YYEKEE (reference sequence). TCRdb reassembled clones from the PCR reads with MiXCR. This table holds more than 40,000 clones, about 4.2% found once. None of the patients had undergone any treatment ahead of thyroid surgery. This clone was counted a few times. V and J are TRBV5-5 and TRBJ1-5, with no clear D. The source is a female donor with papillary thyroid cancer or a benign thyroid nodule (not recorded which). Some clones in this sample may be carry-over from other donors' samples. Sequencing was carried out using blood. The CDR3 loop is CASSFVYNQPQHF. CDR3 nucleotides: TGTGCCAGCAGCTTTGTGTACAATCAGCCCCAGCATTTT. The variable domain in full, completed from reference TRBV5-5 and TRBJ1-5, reads DAGVTQSPTHLIKTRGQQVTLRCSPISGHKSVSWYQQVLGQGPQFIFQYYEKEERGRGNFPDRFSARQFPNYSSELNVNALLLGDSALYLCASSFVYNQPQHFGDGTRLSIL.